A single sample is the source of the 25 T cell receptor beta chains below, sequenced in a study of OX40 agonist ivuxolimab in advanced cancers. Sequenced by immunoSEQ multiplex PCR; TCRdb stores in-frame clones only, minus some. The sample includes 99,000 or so clones, under 90% of them seen just once. The sample was CD4+ or CD8+ T cells sorted from blood, taken in a trial of the OX40 agonist ivuxolimab. These receptor sequences come from an adult with an advanced solid tumor such as melanoma, head and neck, liver or kidney cancer.

This clone was observed a handful of times. CDR3 nucleotides: TGTGCCAGCAGCTTACAGGCGGGGGCTTATGGCTACACCTTC. Its protein is CASSLQAGAYGYTF. This rearrangement joins TRBV7-8 to TRBJ1-2, with D possibly TRBD1 on 6 matching bases. V was trimmed by 2 bases and J by 5 bases, leaving 12 bases between them. Germline CDR1 is SGHVS and CDR2 is FQNEAQ. The CDR3 totals 14 residues.

V and J are TRBV25-1 and TRBJ2-1; TRBD1 matches 9 bases. Germline V gene data show CDR1 as MGHDK and CDR2 as SYGVNS. J gave up 4 bases and V 4 bases, and 8 bases lay outside the gene matches. CDR3 length equals 16 residues. The CDR3 DNA follows: TGTGCCAGCAGTGCCTCGGCCGGACAGGGGTACAATGAGCAGTTCTTC. Encoded protein: CASSASAGQGYNEQFF.

This rearrangement joins TRBV5-8 to TRBJ1-1; 7 bases map to TRBD1. The V segment lost 4 bases and the J segment 5 bases; nucleotides outside the gene matches: 8. There are 14 residues in the CDR3. The germline gives CDR1 SGHTS, CDR2 YDEGEE. In nucleotides, the CDR3 is TGTGCCAGCAGCCCGAGACAGGGTTTAACTGAAGCTTTCTTT. Translation gives CASSPRQGLTEAFF.

V gene TRBV7-7 combines with J gene TRBJ2-1, with D perhaps TRBD2 (7 bases). Germline assignment: CDR1 SSHAT and CDR2 FNYEAQ (reference sequence). The CDR3 contains 16 residues. Deletions cut 4 bases from V and 4 bases from J, with 17 bases between. The CDR3 region is CASSSLGGAGYNEQFF. The CDR3 coding sequence is TGTGCCAGCAGCTCGTTAGGGGGGGCAGGGTACAATGAGCAGTTCTTC.

The rearrangement joins TRBV21-1 to TRBJ2-7; whether TRBD2, the table's D call, matches the DNA was not checked. TRBV21-1 is recorded as a pseudogene. CDR3 length: 16 amino acids. The CDR3 region has the DNA TGTGCCAGCAGCAAAAGGGGAGGGACTAGCGGCTACGAGCAGTACTTC. This encodes CASSKRGGTSGYEQYF.

In its sample, this clone was seen once. The genes are TRBV2 and TRBJ2-1; D is unresolved. CDR3 size: 12 residues. The germline CDR1 and CDR2 sequences are SNHLY and FYNNEI. The V and J ends lost 4 bases and 9 bases respectively, with 10 bases between them. The CDR3 nucleotides read TGTGCCAGCAGTGTGGGTGTGGCTGAGCAGTTCTTC. Its protein product is CASSVGVAEQFF.

This chain uses TRBV6-6 with TRBJ1-5; D is unclear. The germline CDR1 and CDR2 sequences are MNHNY and SVGAGI (reference sequence). Trimming left V 6 bases short and J 7 bases short, with 16 bases between. This CDR3 is 14 amino acids long. The CDR3 is CASSTDGSGQPQHF. CDR3 coding DNA: TGTGCCAGCAGCACCGACGGGTCCGGCCAGCCCCAGCATTTT.

CDR3 sequence (DNA): TGTGCCAGCAGCTTAGTCCAGGAGGATTACGAGCAGTACTTC. Protein: CASSLVQEDYEQYF. The V call is TRBV7-9, the J call TRBJ2-7; TRBD2 is a possible D gene (5 bases). The length of the CDR3 is 14 residues. V lost 1 base to trimming and J lost 4 bases, with 11 bases between them. Germline lookup yields CDR1 SEHNR and CDR2 FQNEAQ (reference sequence).

The chain carries TRBV2 and TRBJ1-2; D gene uncertain. CDR3 length: 12 amino acids. The V end was cut by 6 bases, the J end by 2 bases, with 7 bases between. The germline V gene has CDR1 SNHLY and CDR2 FYNNEI. CDR3 in DNA: TGTGCCAGCAGGGCGGGCAACTATGGCTACACCTTC. Translated: CASRAGNYGYTF.

This clone was found once. This chain joins TRBV7-2 and TRBJ1-5; D possibly corresponds to TRBD1 (5 bases). The CDR3 sequence is 16 residues long. CDR1 is SGHTA and CDR2 is FQGNSA in the germline V gene. With 3 bases removed from V and 7 bases from J, the gap between germline ends came to 19 bases. CDR3 amino acids: CASSLEGSTGSQPQHF. CDR3 DNA: TGTGCCAGCAGCTTGGAGGGGTCCACCGGGAGCCAGCCCCAGCATTTT. The full variable domain, with the rest looked up from reference TRBV7-2 and TRBJ1-5, is GAGVSQSPSNKVTEKGKDVELRCDPISGHTALYWYRQSLGQGLEFLIYFQGNSAPDKSGLPSDRFSAERTGGSVSTLTIQRTQQEDSAVYLCASSLEGSTGSQPQHFGDGTRLSIL.

This chain uses TRBV9 with TRBJ2-7; 11 nucleotides agree with TRBD2. The trim removed 3 bases at V and 2 bases at J, leaving 10 bases unmatched. Germline CDR1 SGDLS, CDR2 YYNGEE. There are 17 residues in the CDR3. The CDR3 here is CASSAPTGTSGTYEQYF. CDR3 nucleotides: TGTGCCAGCAGCGCGCCGACCGGGACTAGCGGTACCTACGAGCAGTACTTC. Filled out from reference TRBV9 and TRBJ2-7, the complete variable domain reads DSGVTQTPKHLITATGQRVTLRCSPRSGDLSVYWYQQSLDQGLQFLIQYYNGEERAKGNILERFSAQQFPDLHSELNLSSLELGDSALYFCASSAPTGTSGTYEQYFGPGTRLTVT.

The CDR3 bases are TGTGCCAGCAGCTCCGGAGGTGAGCAGTTCTTC. This translates into CASSSGGEQFF. The rearrangement links TRBV7-9 to TRBJ2-1; weak D call: TRBD2 (5 bases). CDR1 is SEHNR and CDR2 is FQNEAQ in the germline V gene (reference sequence). The CDR3 spans 11 residues. Trimming cost V 4 bases and J 9 bases, with 7 bases left between them.

Of note for this clone: Other DNA variants within this sample encode the same CDR3. V and J are TRBV19 and TRBJ2-5, with 8 bases fitting TRBD1. The V gene end was trimmed by 3 bases and the J gene end by 3 bases; junction bases not matched to a gene: 6. CDR1 and CDR2 (germline): LNHDA, SQIVND (reference sequence). The CDR3 is 15 amino acids. The CDR3 coding sequence is TGTGCCAGTAGTATTCTCGGACAGGGAAAAGAGACCCAGTACTTC. This codes for CASSILGQGKETQYF.

The chain combines TRBV12-5 with TRBJ1-5; 9 bases map to TRBD1. V shed 6 bases and J 3 bases; nucleotides not matched to a gene: 12. The CDR3 length is 17 residues. Germline V gives CDR1 LGHNT, CDR2 FRNRAP. The CDR3 is CASGRLWGQGFNQPQHF. CDR3 in DNA: TGTGCTAGTGGCAGGTTATGGGGACAGGGATTCAATCAGCCCCAGCATTTT.

The chain is built from TRBV6-5 and TRBJ2-3; 7 bases match TRBD1. The length of the CDR3 is 13 residues. Unmatched junction bases numbered 2, after V lost 6 bases and J lost 2 bases. CDR1 and CDR2 from the germline V gene are MNHEY and SVGAGI. CDR3 bases: TGTGCCAGCAGAACAGGGGACACAGATACGCAGTATTTT. It translates to CASRTGDTDTQYF.

This clone was recorded once. The genes are TRBV6-1 and TRBJ2-7; TRBD2 is a possible D gene (7 bases). There are 15 residues in the CDR3. V was clipped by 2 bases and J by 8 bases, with 19 bases between them. Germline V gives CDR1 MNHNS, CDR2 SASEGT. DNA of the CDR3: TGTGCCAGCAGTGAATTCGGTGGGGGGGCAGGTAAGCAGTACTTC. Encoded protein: CASSEFGGGAGKQYF.

V gene TRBV2 combines with J gene TRBJ2-7; weak D call: TRBD2 (6 bases). This CDR3 comprises 15 residues. V lost 8 bases and J lost 1, with 18 bases in between. CDR1 is SNHLY, CDR2 FYNNEI, per germline. CDR3 loop: CASGGAGGPSYEQYF. The CDR3 bases are TGTGCCAGCGGAGGGGCCGGTGGCCCTTCCTACGAGCAGTACTTC.

The CDR3 sequence: CASSQGGTGTEAFF. The CDR3 bases are TGTGCCAGCAGCCAAGGTGGGACTGGCACTGAAGCTTTCTTT. The rearrangement links TRBV4-2 to TRBJ1-1, with TRBD1 as a possible D gene (5 bases). CDR1 and CDR2 from the germline V gene are LGHNA and YNFKEQ. This CDR3 is built from 14 residues. The V end was cut by 1 base, the J end by 4 bases, with 10 bases between.

In its sample, this clone was seen once. CDR3 amino acids: CASRNKGTEAFF. CDR3 nucleotides: TGTGCCAGCAGGAATAAGGGCACTGAAGCTTTCTTT. The chain carries TRBV7-6 and TRBJ1-1; D remains ambiguous. V was clipped by 6 bases and J by 4 bases, with 9 bases between them. The CDR3 spans 12 residues. CDR1 and CDR2 (germline): SGHVS, FNYEAQ.

There are a few counts of this clone. This sample includes further DNA sequences coding for the same CDR3. The V call is TRBV5-1, the J call TRBJ1-2, with 7 bases fitting TRBD1. Germline V gene data show CDR1 as SGHRS and CDR2 as YFSETQ. The length of the CDR3 is 14 residues. V lost 3 bases, J lost 5 bases, and 7 bases stayed unmatched. In DNA form, the CDR3 reads TGCGCCAGCAGCTCGGCAGGGGGAAATTATGGCTACACCTTC. The encoded protein is CASSSAGGNYGYTF. The entire variable domain, with the rest obtained from reference TRBV5-1 and TRBJ1-2, is as follows: KAGVTQTPRYLIKTRGQQVTLSCSPISGHRSVSWYQQTPGQGLQFLFEYFSETQRNKGNFPGRFSGRQFSNSRSEMNVSTLELGDSALYLCASSSAGGNYGYTFGSGTRLTVV.

J is TRBJ1-6 and V is TRBV6-6; D may be TRBD1 (5 bases). Trimming stripped 4 bases from V and 9 bases from J, with 13 bases between. This CDR3 spans 14 amino acids. Per the germline V gene, CDR1 is MNHNY and CDR2 is SVGAGI (reference sequence). As DNA, the CDR3 is TGTGCCAGCAGTTCCCGGGCCCAGGGTTCACCCCTCCACTTT. It yields the protein CASSSRAQGSPLHF.

This chain joins TRBV9 and TRBJ1-1; D is undetermined. V dropped 0 bases and J dropped 2 bases, with 8 bases sitting between them. The CDR3 has 14 amino acids. CDR1 is SGDLS and CDR2 is YYNGEE in the germline V gene. CDR3 sequence (DNA): TGTGCCAGCAGCGTAGCTCAGTTTAACACTGAAGCTTTCTTT. Translated: CASSVAQFNTEAFF.

This chain uses TRBV7-2 with TRBJ2-7, with D perhaps being TRBD1 or TRBD2 (5 bases each). CDR1 is SGHTA and CDR2 is FQGNSA in the germline V gene. Trimming shortened V by 7 bases and J by 2 bases, and 15 bases separated the two germline ends. The CDR3 runs to 14 residues. As DNA, the CDR3 is TGTGCCAGCACCGCCGGGACCCAAGCCTACGAGCAGTACTTC. Translating it yields CASTAGTQAYEQYF.

V and J are TRBV19 and TRBJ2-2; maybe TRBD1 (6 bases). The V and J ends lost 4 bases and 7 bases respectively, with 7 bases between them. Germline assignment: CDR1 LNHDA and CDR2 SQIVND (reference sequence). The CDR3 loop spans 12 amino acids. The CDR3 DNA reads TGTGCCAGTAGTACAGGGGTCGGGGAGCTGTTTTTT. Its translation: CASSTGVGELFF.

CDR3: CASRLLAGGNEQYF. In DNA, the CDR3 is TGTGCCAGCAGGCTACTAGCGGGAGGGAACGAGCAGTACTTC. The chain couples TRBV2 to TRBJ2-7; 13 positions agree with TRBD2. The CDR3 runs to 14 residues. CDR1 and CDR2 (germline): SNHLY, FYNNEI. V lost 6 bases to trimming and J lost 5 bases; unmatched junction nucleotides: 4.